A selection of T cell receptor beta chains follows, all from one sample in a study of T-cell reconstitution after alpha-beta-depleted transplantation in children. TCRdb reprocessed the PCR reads with MiXCR, giving one entry per CDR3 protein. The sample consists of about 110,000 distinct CDR3 sequences, around 6.4% of them appearing once. Specimen: PBMCs, mostly from graft donor cells, collected 360 days after TCRalphabeta/CD19-depleted stem cell transplant. These receptors all stem from a male patient aged 2 to 10 who had a stem cell transplant for acute lymphoblastic leukemia, so the T cells may come from the graft donor. Both conserved end residues are part of each CDR3. The D gene is left open where the match is weak. For some rows the clone size is stated as once, few or many, or as a class when expanded; others skip it.

>.|TRBV4-2|TRBJ2-1|many
CASSSLLAPGSYNEQFF
TGTGCCAGCAGCTCGCTCTTAGCGCCAGGTTCCTACAATGAGCAGTTCTTC
>.|TRBV7-2|TRBJ2-7|few
CASSLRPDGPYEQYF
TGTGCCAGCAGCTTAAGGCCCGACGGGCCCTACGAGCAGTACTTC
>TRBD1|TRBV11-2|TRBJ2-5|.
CASSTLGQGGTQYF
TGTGCCAGCAGTACTCTAGGACAGGGAGGGACCCAGTACTTC
>TRBD1|TRBV11-2|TRBJ1-1|.
CASSLDTGTGGTEAFF
TGTGCCAGCAGCTTAGACACCGGGACAGGGGGCACTGAAGCTTTCTTT
>.|TRBV7-2|TRBJ2-3|many
CASSSGSFADTQYF
TGTGCCAGCAGCTCTGGATCCTTTGCAGATACGCAGTATTTT
>TRBD2|TRBV4-3|TRBJ2-1|many
CASSQKRGGLGSYNEQFF
TGCGCCAGCAGCCAAAAGCGGGGGGGCCTTGGCTCCTACAATGAGCAGTTCTTC
>TRBD1|TRBV7-9|TRBJ2-3|many
CASSSRQGDTDTQYF
TGTGCCAGCAGCTCGAGACAGGGCGACACAGATACGCAGTATTTT
>.|TRBV20-1|TRBJ2-7|few
CSANYEQYF
TGCAGTGCTAACTACGAGCAGTACTTC
>.|TRBV5-1|TRBJ2-3|many
CASSLEFSLEGQYF
TGCGCCAGCAGCTTGGAATTCTCGTTGGAAGGGCAGTATTTT
>.|TRBV24-1|TRBJ2-3|many
CATSDNSWLSGTDTQYF
TGTGCCACCAGTGATAACAGTTGGCTATCTGGCACAGATACGCAGTATTTT
>TRBD1|TRBV29-1|TRBJ2-6|many
CSAGQGTGANVLTF
TGCAGCGCAGGACAGGGGACTGGGGCCAACGTCCTGACTTTC
>.|TRBV20-1|TRBJ1-2|many
CSATYGYTF
TGCAGTGCTACCTATGGCTACACCTTC
>TRBD1|TRBV27|TRBJ2-2|many
CASSSRGRRELFF
TGTGCCAGCAGTTCAAGGGGGCGGAGGGAGCTGTTTTTT
>.|TRBV4-1|TRBJ2-3|few
CASSQPWGDTQYF
TGCGCCAGCAGCCAGCCCTGGGGGGATACGCAGTATTTT
>TRBD1|TRBV2|TRBJ2-1|many
CASSPGQGPLSSYNEQFF
TGTGCCAGCAGCCCGGGACAGGGTCCCTTAAGCTCCTACAATGAGCAGTTCTTC
>.|TRBV20-1|TRBJ2-3|many
CSASPRDSTQYF
TGCAGTGCTAGTCCCCGGGACTCCACGCAGTATTTT
>TRBD1|TRBV7-9|TRBJ1-1|few
CASSFTVTGGPAEAFF
TGTGCCAGCAGCTTCACGGTGACAGGGGGACCCGCTGAAGCTTTCTTT
>.|TRBV11-2|TRBJ1-5|many
CASSLERNQPQHF
TGTGCCAGCAGCTTAGAAAGGAATCAGCCCCAGCATTTT
>.|TRBV5-6|TRBJ1-5|many
CASSSWGSNQPQHF
TGTGCCAGCAGCTCGTGGGGGAGCAATCAGCCCCAGCATTTT
>.|TRBV20-1|TRBJ2-3|many
CSARGLTDTQYF
TGCAGTGCGAGAGGACTAACAGATACGCAGTATTTT
>.|TRBV27|TRBJ2-7|many
CASSFGASYMQYEQYF
TGTGCCAGCAGTTTCGGGGCCAGCTACATGCAATACGAGCAGTACTTC
>TRBD1|TRBV29-1|TRBJ2-7|many
CSVADRGYEQYF
TGCAGCGTTGCGGACAGGGGCTACGAGCAGTACTTC
>TRBD2|TRBV9|TRBJ2-3|many
CASSEAGGAGNTQYF
TGTGCCAGCAGCGAGGCGGGGGGGGCGGGTAATACGCAGTATTTT
>.|TRBV29-1|TRBJ2-3|.
CSVEEVGGTQYF
TGCAGCGTTGAAGAGGTAGGCGGTACGCAGTATTTT
>.|TRBV9|TRBJ2-7|few
CASSPSRERLYEQYF
TGTGCCAGCAGCCCCTCTCGGGAGAGGCTCTACGAGCAGTACTTC
>.|TRBV2|TRBJ2-6|many
CASSEAGNNVLTF
TGTGCCAGCAGTGAAGCGGGGAACAACGTCCTGACTTTC
>.|TRBV7-2|TRBJ2-5|many
CASSFHRKETQYF
TGTGCCAGCAGCTTTCACAGGAAAGAGACCCAGTACTTC
>TRBD1|TRBV20-1|TRBJ1-5|.
CSAREPTGGQPQHF
TGCAGTGCTAGGGAACCTACAGGGGGCCAGCCCCAGCATTTT
>.|TRBV24-1|TRBJ1-1|few
CATRGGAMNTEAFF
TGTGCCACCAGAGGGGGAGCGATGAACACTGAAGCTTTCTTT
>TRBD1|TRBV5-1|TRBJ2-2|many
CASQSQGASTGELFF
TGCGCCAGCCAAAGCCAGGGGGCGAGTACCGGGGAGCTGTTTTTT
>.|TRBV9|TRBJ2-1|many
CASSVAGAYNEQFF
TGTGCCAGCAGCGTAGCGGGAGCGTACAATGAGCAGTTCTTC
>TRBD1|TRBV12-3/TRBV12-4|TRBJ1-2|.
CASSIRTGRKIGYTF
TGTGCCAGCAGTATAAGGACAGGGCGGAAGATAGGCTACACCTTC
>.|TRBV29-1|TRBJ1-2|many
CSVRTDNYNYGYTF
TGCAGCGTTAGGACAGACAACTACAACTATGGCTACACCTTC
>TRBD2|TRBV7-2|TRBJ2-1|many
CASSLALLAGGRDNEQFF
TGTGCCAGCAGCTTAGCCCTGCTAGCGGGAGGTCGGGACAATGAGCAGTTCTTC
>.|TRBV3-1|TRBJ1-6|.
CASSQPPGRTYNSPLHF
TGTGCCAGCAGCCAACCCCCGGGAAGAACCTATAATTCACCCCTCCACTTT
>.|TRBV9|TRBJ1-2|.
CASSAEGRGYYGYTF
TGTGCCAGCAGCGCGGAGGGCAGGGGATACTATGGCTACACCTTC
>.|TRBV19|TRBJ2-1|.
CASSTPGTSPYNEQFF
TGTGCCAGTAGTACACCCGGGACTTCTCCCTACAATGAGCAGTTCTTC
>TRBD1|TRBV7-6|TRBJ2-1|few
CASSSRGGSYNEQFF
TGTGCCAGCAGCTCCCGAGGGGGCAGCTACAATGAGCAGTTCTTC
>.|TRBV2|TRBJ2-1|many
CASSGGHTRDEQFF
TGTGCCAGCAGCGGCGGACACACGAGGGATGAGCAGTTCTTC
>.|TRBV9|TRBJ2-3|few
CASRSPDTQYF
TGTGCCAGCAGGTCCCCGGATACGCAGTATTTT
>TRBD1|TRBV7-9|TRBJ2-5|many
CAIGTGGFQETQYF
TGTGCCATAGGGACAGGGGGCTTCCAAGAGACCCAGTACTTC
>TRBD2|TRBV10-3|TRBJ2-5|few
CAISESTGRGGEIKQETQYF
TGTGCCATCAGTGAGTCGACGGGGCGGGGGGGCGAGATAAAACAAGAGACCCAGTACTTC
>.|TRBV7-9|TRBJ2-5|many
CASSWPGGKETQYF
TGTGCCAGCAGCTGGCCCGGGGGAAAAGAGACCCAGTACTTC
>.|TRBV7-3|TRBJ2-1|few
CASSLTPMTGFGGRDEQFF
TGTGCCAGCAGCTTAACCCCAATGACAGGGTTCGGGGGTCGGGATGAGCAGTTCTTC
>.|TRBV7-9|TRBJ2-7|many
CASIPRQGGIYEQYF
TGTGCCAGCATCCCTCGGCAGGGGGGGATCTACGAGCAGTACTTC
>TRBD1|TRBV9|TRBJ2-7|many
CASSPGQGDEQYF
TGTGCCAGCAGCCCTGGACAGGGCGACGAGCAGTACTTC
>.|TRBV7-6|TRBJ1-5|many
CASSPKLGGNQPQHF
TGTGCCAGCAGCCCCAAGCTCGGGGGCAATCAGCCCCAGCATTTT
>TRBD1|TRBV7-2|TRBJ1-2|few
CASSLQRTGSNGYTF
TGTGCCAGCAGCTTACAGCGGACAGGGTCGAATGGCTACACCTTC